These 2 T cell receptor beta chains share one sample of origin, sequenced in a study of cytomegalovirus exposure and HLA in healthy donors. The study ran its PCR with 60 Vbeta and 13 Jbeta primers. Using immunoSEQ multiplex PCR, the repertoire was profiled, and TCRdb retains in-frame clones only, with some absent. This repertoire shows 150,000 to 200,000 clones, over 75% found once; its top ten account for 1.5% to 2%. Sequenced input: PBMCs. These receptors were collected from a woman younger than 45 in good health and CMV-seronegative.

This chain connects TRBV2 to TRBJ1-1; D is possibly TRBD1 (6 bases). V lost 6 bases and J 2 bases, leaving 10 bases between the germline ends. Germline assignment: CDR1 SNHLY and CDR2 FYNNEI. The CDR3 runs to 13 residues. CDR3 sequence reads: CASSWDTNTEAFF. The CDR3 DNA follows: TGTGCCAGCAGCTGGGACACAAACACTGAAGCTTTCTTT.

This chain connects TRBV7-3 to TRBJ2-3; TRBD2 agrees at 9 bases. This CDR3 has 17 residues. In germline, CDR1 is SGHTA, CDR2 FQGTGA. Germline trimming cut 1 base from V and 4 bases from J; bases unmatched to any gene: 9. The CDR3 nucleotides are TGTGCCAGCAGCTTAATGGCGGGGGGGCCGGTCTCAGATACGCAGTATTTT. This codes for CASSLMAGGPVSDTQYF.